This record covers a single T cell receptor (beta chain). This clone came up a few times. The clone's antigen remains unknown. No base quality information exists; no much larger clone differs at one position. Each donor gave one peripheral blood draw, averaging about 100 mL, which was collected into heparinised tubes. Naive, central memory, regulatory and stem cell-like memory CD4+ T cells were sorted on a BD FACSAria II using a panel including CD45RO, CCR7, CD25, CD127, CD95 and CD27. Purity was above 95% for every sorted population. PBMCs were isolated right away by Lymphoprep density gradient centrifugation and were stained directly, without culture. Samples were stained and sorted in pairs, with one healthy donor and one patient per experiment, so that batch effects were minimized. The entire amount of isolated RNA was reverse transcribed using the High Capacity cDNA Reverse Transcription Kit, so the sequenced TCRB transcripts were expressed ones. Naive, central memory and regulatory T cell samples underwent deep immunoSEQ sequencing, averaging around 3.7 million total reads per sample. After sorted cells were lysed in RLT buffer, RNA was extracted with DNase-treated RNeasy Micro or Mini kits, with the choice depending on cell number. Each cell subset was processed on its own to prevent cross-contamination, while patient and healthy donor samples were processed together. TCRB sequences were amplified from cDNA with the immunoSEQ multiplex PCR, producing 87-bp fragments spanning the CDR3 region. Sequencing of the amplicons was done on the Illumina HiSeq platform. As for the authors' bioinformatics: PCR bias was corrected computationally using synthetic template baselines, and reads within Hamming distance 2 were collapsed, with unmergeable singletons discarded. Reads were aligned against IMGT so that V, D and J genes, CDR3 length and insertions or deletions at six rearrangement sites could be assigned. Within each subset, clonotype counts were normalized to the number of sorted cells before true diversity and Gini coefficients were calculated with the tcR R package. Repertoire sharing was quantified using the overlap coefficient calculated on TCRB nucleotide sequences. Out-of-frame TCRB sequences from naive cells were analyzed as a proxy for the pre-selection repertoire. TCRdb re-hosts the immuneACCESS table, in-frame sequences only. Its copies lack some clones; in the studies checked, an unresolved V gene accounts for under half of them, and the cause for the rest is not known. V, J and clone size are those of that table, while D and trimming were read from the DNA. Across this sample there are about 900,000 clones, with around a sixth seen only once. The ten top clones hold about 0.025% of the sample.

Deletion took 3 bases off V and 3 bases off J, with a span of 9 bases between the germline ends. The CDR3, from cysteine to phenylalanine, totals 13 residues. Of the read, only the CDR3 DNA is kept; its 39 bases are in frame from base 1. CDR1 and CDR2 (SGHKS, YYEKEE) derive from the germline V gene (reference sequence). The sample originates from a study of beta chain features in type 1 diabetes (dated by TCRdb to 2016 to 2019). Broadly, across the study: Mean age, gender distribution, total cell number and subset yield did not differ between patients and healthy donors. A total of about 99,000,000 sorted cells were examined across all samples, and RNA yield correlated strongly with the number of cells per subset. The study compared the TCRB repertoires of sorted circulating CD4+ T cell subsets in recently diagnosed type 1 diabetes patients with those in matched healthy donors. Regulatory and stem cell-like memory subsets were obtained from only 8 patients and roughly 8 healthy donors, while naive and central memory subsets were obtained from all 28 donors.

Beyond this particular receptor, the publication reports: Patients with type 1 diabetes made fewer insertions and deleted more nucleotides at VDJ recombination sites, implying thymic rearrangement abnormalities. Naive, central memory and regulatory TCRB repertoires appeared to be more alike among patients than among healthy donors. Shorter templates might be favored by PCR, yet because patient and control samples were amplified and corrected together, any such skew would affect both groups equally. HLA sub-analyses involved small numbers of individuals, so any influence of HLA type on TCRB rearrangement remained unresolved. In all four CD4+ subsets, TCRB CDR3 length was moderately but significantly shorter in type 1 diabetes patients. Sequencing cDNA rather than genomic DNA could over-represent highly expressing activated cells, although activation and CD3 levels did not differ between groups.

Sequenced sample: naive CD4+ T cells from blood. The cell subset or site label corresponds to: true naive CD4+ T cells. The rearrangement combines TRBV5-5 with TRBJ1-2, with the D gene not clear enough to name. This TCR was recovered from a woman aged 18-29 years in good health. The CDR3 region: CASSYYTDYGYTF. The bases read TGTGCCAGCAGCTACTACACCGACTATGGCTACACCTTC. Reference TRBV5-5 and TRBJ1-2 proteins supply the regions before and after the CDR3; the full variable domain is: DAGVTQSPTHLIKTRGQQVTLRCSPISGHKSVSWYQQVLGQGPQFIFQYYEKEERGRGNFPDRFSARQFPNYSSELNVNALLLGDSALYLCASSYYTDYGYTFGSGTRLTVV.